These T cell receptor beta chains were read from a single sample in a study of response to subunit inactivated influenza vaccine. TCRdb re-called the RT-PCR reads through MiXCR, storing one row per CDR3 protein. The data contain roughly 650,000 distinct CDR3 sequences, roughly 15% of them singletons. The sequencing used PBMCs from blood, collected 14 days before vaccination. The origin of the receptors is a man between 45 and 60 years old who received an inactivated influenza vaccine. The CDR3 runs from the conserved cysteine through the conserved F or W. D genes are given only for firm matches. Clone sizes are given selectively: once, few, many, or a class where the clone is expanded.

j_call,v_call,clone_size,d_call,cdr3_aa,cdr3_nt
TRBJ1-5,TRBV15,-,-,CATSTERGVRQPQHF,TGTGCCACCAGCACCGAGAGGGGGGTTCGTCAGCCCCAGCATTTT
TRBJ2-7,TRBV11-2,many,TRBD2,CASSLYASGSSYEQYF,TGTGCCAGCAGCTTATATGCTAGCGGGAGCTCCTACGAGCAGTACTTC
TRBJ2-1,TRBV27,few,-,CASSFVGENEQFF,TGTGCCAGCAGTTTTGTCGGGGAGAATGAGCAGTTCTTC
TRBJ2-2,TRBV5-1,few,-,CASSHGDVTGELFF,TGCGCCAGCAGCCACGGGGACGTTACGGGGGAGCTGTTTTTT
TRBJ2-5,TRBV24-1,few,-,CATSQGTWETQYF,TGTGCCACCAGCCAGGGGACGTGGGAGACCCAGTACTTC
TRBJ2-3,TRBV6-2/TRBV6-3,few,TRBD1,CASSYNRDRVSQSTDTQYF,TGTGCCAGCAGTTACAACCGCGACAGGGTATCCCAAAGCACAGATACGCAGTATTTT
TRBJ1-2,TRBV12-3/TRBV12-4,-,TRBD1,CASSRTQGQGWYGYTF,TGTGCCAGCAGTCGAACCCAAGGACAGGGCTGGTATGGCTACACCTTC
TRBJ1-2,TRBV6-4,-,-,CASSEQAGSYGYTF,TGTGCCAGCAGTGAACAGGCAGGCTCCTATGGCTACACCTTC
TRBJ2-3,TRBV7-2,few,-,CASSVSGADTQYF,TGTGCCAGCAGTGTAAGTGGGGCAGATACGCAGTATTTT
TRBJ2-3,TRBV28,few,-,CASSPPLSTDTQYF,TGTGCCAGCAGTCCCCCTCTGAGCACAGATACGCAGTATTTT
TRBJ1-3,TRBV30,-,-,CAWSPGQRNTIYF,TGTGCCTGGAGCCCCGGACAGCGAAACACCATATATTTT
TRBJ1-2,TRBV2,few,TRBD1,CASRGSRPLNDKTRDRLLYGYTF,TGTGCCAGCAGAGGAAGCCGCCCTTTAAACGATAAAACAAGGGACAGACTCCTTTATGGCTACACCTTC
TRBJ1-4,TRBV4-2,few,-,CASSQETLQNEKLFF,TGTGCCAGCAGCCAAGAGACCCTACAAAATGAAAAACTGTTTTTT
TRBJ2-7,TRBV6-2/TRBV6-3,-,TRBD2,CASSYRVSPTGTSGTYEQYF,TGTGCCAGCAGTTACCGGGTGAGCCCGACCGGGACTAGCGGCACCTACGAGCAGTACTTC
TRBJ2-7,TRBV15,-,-,CASADNTFEQYF,TGTGCCAGTGCGGACAACACGTTTGAGCAGTACTTC
TRBJ2-1,TRBV6-5,-,-,CASRRGTLTTNNEQFF,TGTGCCAGCAGGCGCGGGACTCTTACTACTAACAATGAGCAGTTCTTC
TRBJ1-3,TRBV4-3,-,TRBD1,CASSQEWYRGQPGNTIYF,TGCGCCAGCAGCCAAGAATGGTATCGGGGACAGCCTGGAAACACCATATATTTT
TRBJ2-5,TRBV12-3/TRBV12-4,many,-,CASSFGNLQETQYF,TGTGCCAGCAGTTTTGGCAACCTACAAGAGACCCAGTACTTC
TRBJ2-4,TRBV28,-,-,CASSFMFPGPSVAKNIQYF,TGTGCCAGCAGTTTTATGTTTCCGGGCCCGAGCGTAGCCAAAAACATTCAGTACTTC
TRBJ1-2,TRBV7-2,many,-,CASSLGAGYTF,TGCGCCAGCAGCTTGGGTGCTGGCTACACCTTC